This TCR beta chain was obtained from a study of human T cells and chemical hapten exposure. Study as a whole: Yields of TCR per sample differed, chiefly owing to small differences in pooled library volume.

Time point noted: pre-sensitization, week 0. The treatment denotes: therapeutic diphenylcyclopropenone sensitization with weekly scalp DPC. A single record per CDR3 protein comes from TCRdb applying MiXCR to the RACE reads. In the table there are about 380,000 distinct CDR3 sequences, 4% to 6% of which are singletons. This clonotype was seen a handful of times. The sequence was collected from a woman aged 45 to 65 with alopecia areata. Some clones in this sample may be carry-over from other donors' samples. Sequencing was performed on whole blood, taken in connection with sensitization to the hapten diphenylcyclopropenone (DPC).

The CDR3, as DNA: TGTGCCAGCAGTTTACAGGGGCGAAACTATGGCTACACCTTC. It is translated as CASSLQGRNYGYTF. The chain is built from TRBV28 and TRBJ1-2; D perhaps matches TRBD1 (6 bases). Between the trimmed V and J ends, which lost 2 bases and 2 bases, there was a span of 9 bases. The CDR3 runs 14 residues. Germline CDR1 reads MDHEN; CDR2 reads SYDVKM.